This T cell receptor beta chain appears in the sequencing data of a study of shared clonotypes between healthy human individuals. The assay was immunoSEQ multiplex PCR, and TCRdb's table has in-frame clones only and misses some. This repertoire shows 1.4 million or so clones, approximately 98.5% found once; its top ten account for over 0.3%. With respect to this clone: The antigen remains unidentified.

This CDR3 has 15 residues. In germline, CDR1 is MGHDK, CDR2 SYGVNS. Trimming at V came to 1 base and at J to 5 bases, leaving 7 bases not matched to a gene. Overall study results and limits: Relative to their counterparts shared across all four donors, non-shared clonotypes exhibited diminished generation probabilities. Shared across several donors were about 4.8% of the naive CD4 clonotypes. Sampling involved blood alone; tissue repertoires likely differ.

This clonotype originated in a man in his thirties or forties in good health. The sample comprised naive CD4+ T cells sorted from blood. The subset denotes: CD45RA+ positively selected. This chain joins TRBV25-1 and TRBJ1-1; 7 bases are a match to TRBD1. The CDR3 loop reads CASSEFDRGRTEAFF. CDR3 nucleotides: TGTGCCAGCAGTGAATTCGATAGGGGGCGGACTGAAGCTTTCTTT.